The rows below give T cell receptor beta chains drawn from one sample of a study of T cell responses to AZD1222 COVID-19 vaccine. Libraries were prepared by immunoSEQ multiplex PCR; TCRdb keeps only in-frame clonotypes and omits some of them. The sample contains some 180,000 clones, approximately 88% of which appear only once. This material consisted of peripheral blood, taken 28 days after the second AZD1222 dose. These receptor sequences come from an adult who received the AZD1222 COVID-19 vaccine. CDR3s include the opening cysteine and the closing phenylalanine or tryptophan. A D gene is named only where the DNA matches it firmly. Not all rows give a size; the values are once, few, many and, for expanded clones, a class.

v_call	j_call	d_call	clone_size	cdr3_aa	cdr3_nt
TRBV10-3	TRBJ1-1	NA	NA	CAISPSTREPAFF	TGTGCCATCAGCCCCTCCACCCGGGAGCCAGCTTTCTTT
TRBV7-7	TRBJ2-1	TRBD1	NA	CASSSGTGPYNEQFF	TGTGCCAGCAGCTCCGGGACAGGTCCCTACAATGAGCAGTTCTTC
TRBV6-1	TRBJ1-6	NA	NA	CASSERQLDNSPLHF	TGTGCCAGCAGTGAAAGACAACTAGATAATTCACCCCTCCACTTT
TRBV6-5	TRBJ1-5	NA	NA	CATGRAYSNQPQHF	TGTGCCACGGGGAGAGCTTATAGCAATCAGCCCCAGCATTTT
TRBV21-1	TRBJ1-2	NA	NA	CASSHSTGKWSGYTF	TGTGCCAGCAGTCACTCGACAGGGAAATGGAGTGGCTACACCTTC
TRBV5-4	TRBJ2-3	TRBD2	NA	CASSLSGGGTDTQYF	TGTGCCAGCAGCTTGAGCGGGGGAGGCACAGATACGCAGTATTTT
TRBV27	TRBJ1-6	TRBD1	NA	CASSKQGSRDSPLHF	TGTGCCAGCAGTAAACAGGGGAGCCGGGATTCACCCCTCCACTTT
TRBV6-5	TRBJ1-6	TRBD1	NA	CASRQPTGAASPLHF	TGTGCCAGCAGACAACCGACAGGGGCGGCTTCACCCCTCCACTTT
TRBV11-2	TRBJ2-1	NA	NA	CASSFGPGQGTYNEQFF	TGTGCCAGCAGCTTTGGGCCGGGGCAGGGGACCTACAATGAGCAGTTCTTC
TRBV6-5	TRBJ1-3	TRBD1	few	CASSRGTGSGNTIYF	TGTGCCAGCAGCCGCGGGACAGGGAGTGGAAACACCATATATTTT
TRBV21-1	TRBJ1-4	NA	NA	CASSTTVATNEKLFF	TGTGCCAGCAGCACTACAGTGGCAACTAATGAAAAACTGTTTTTT
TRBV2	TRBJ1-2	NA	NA	CASRLRDHGGYTF	TGTGCCAGCAGGTTGCGGGACCACGGAGGCTACACCTTC
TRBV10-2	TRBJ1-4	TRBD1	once	CASRSDRVTNEKLFF	TGCGCCAGCAGATCAGACAGGGTCACTAATGAAAAACTGTTTTTT
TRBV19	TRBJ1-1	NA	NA	CASSTRGRAEAFF	TGTGCCAGTAGTACGAGAGGGAGGGCTGAAGCTTTCTTT
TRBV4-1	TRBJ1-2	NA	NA	CASSQDMTSNYGYTF	TGCGCCAGCAGCCAAGATATGACCAGCAACTATGGCTACACCTTC
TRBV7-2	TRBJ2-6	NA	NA	CASSLDVSGANVLTF	TGTGCCAGCAGCTTAGATGTCTCTGGGGCCAACGTCCTGACTTTC
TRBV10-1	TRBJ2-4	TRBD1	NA	CASSRTGENIQYF	TGCGCCAGCAGCCGGACAGGGGAAAACATTCAGTACTTC
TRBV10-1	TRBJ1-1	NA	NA	CASSEVRNTEAFF	TGCGCCAGCAGTGAGGTGAGGAACACTGAAGCTTTCTTT
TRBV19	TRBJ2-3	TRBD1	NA	CASAQGGAGTDTQYF	TGTGCCAGTGCCCAAGGGGGCGCGGGCACAGATACGCAGTATTTT
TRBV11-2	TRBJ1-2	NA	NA	CASSLGTVNYGYTF	TGTGCCAGCAGCTTAGGGACGGTGAACTATGGCTACACCTTC
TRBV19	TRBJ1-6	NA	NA	CASSWGNNSPLHF	TGTGCCAGTAGTTGGGGCAATAATTCACCCCTCCACTTT
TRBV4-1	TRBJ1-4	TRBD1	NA	CASSLSGRTGSEKLFF	TGCGCCAGCAGCCTCTCTGGGAGGACAGGGTCTGAAAAACTGTTTTTT
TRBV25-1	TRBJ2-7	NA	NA	CASSPVRNEQYF	TGTGCCAGCAGTCCGGTCAGGAACGAGCAGTACTTC
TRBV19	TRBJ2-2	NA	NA	CASSIGNTGELFF	TGTGCCAGTAGTATAGGGAACACCGGGGAGCTGTTTTTT
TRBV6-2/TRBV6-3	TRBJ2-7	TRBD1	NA	CASSPRQGHSYEQYF	TGTGCCAGCAGTCCCCGACAGGGACACTCCTACGAGCAGTACTTC
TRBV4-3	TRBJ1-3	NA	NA	CASSQDLASGGTGNTIYF	TGCGCCAGCAGCCAAGATTTAGCGTCGGGGGGGACTGGAAACACCATATATTTT
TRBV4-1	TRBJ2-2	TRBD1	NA	CASSLQGATGELFF	TGCGCCAGCAGCCTTCAGGGGGCCACCGGGGAGCTGTTTTTT
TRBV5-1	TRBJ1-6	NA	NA	CASSLEGSSYNSPLHF	TGCGCCAGCAGCTTGGAGGGGAGCTCCTATAATTCACCCCTCCACTTT
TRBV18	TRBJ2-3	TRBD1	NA	CASSPRHRGVDTQYF	TGTGCCAGCTCACCACGCCACAGGGGAGTAGATACGCAGTATTTT
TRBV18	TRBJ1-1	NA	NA	CASSPGGGVTEAFF	TGTGCCAGCTCACCAGGCGGGGGGGTCACTGAAGCTTTCTTT
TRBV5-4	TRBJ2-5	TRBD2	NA	CASSSTSGGQETQYF	TGTGCCAGCAGTTCCACTAGCGGGGGACAAGAGACCCAGTACTTC
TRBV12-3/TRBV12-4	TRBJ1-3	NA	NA	CASGTEATIYF	TGTGCCAGCGGTACCGAGGCCACCATATATTTT
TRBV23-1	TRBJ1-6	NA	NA	CASSSPLHF	TGCGCCAGTTCTTCACCCCTCCACTTT
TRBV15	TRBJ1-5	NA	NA	CATSRERISNQPQHF	TGTGCCACCAGCAGAGAAAGGATTAGCAATCAGCCCCAGCATTTT
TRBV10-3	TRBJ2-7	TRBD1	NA	CAISRTGLDYEQYF	TGTGCCATCAGTAGGACAGGGCTCGACTACGAGCAGTACTTC
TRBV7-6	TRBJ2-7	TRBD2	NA	CASSSAGRGEDLYEQYF	TGTGCCAGCAGCTCCGCCGGGAGGGGAGAGGACCTTTATGAGCAGTACTTC
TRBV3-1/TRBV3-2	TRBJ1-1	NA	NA	CASSPLGGGTEAFF	TGTGCCAGCAGCCCGCTGGGGGGAGGGACTGAAGCTTTCTTT
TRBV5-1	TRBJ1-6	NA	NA	CASSLGGAGSPLHF	TGCGCCAGCAGCTTAGGCGGCGCCGGTTCACCCCTCCACTTT
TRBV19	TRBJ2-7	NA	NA	CASSIRARNEQYF	TGTGCCAGTAGTATAAGGGCGAGGAACGAGCAGTACTTC
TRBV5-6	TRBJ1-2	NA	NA	CASSLRQSRNYGYTF	TGTGCCAGCAGCTTACGTCAGTCGCGCAACTATGGCTACACCTTT
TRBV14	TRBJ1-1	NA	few	CASSLPGVQMKAFF	TGTGCCAGCAGCCTGCCCGGGGTACAGATGAAAGCTTTCTTT
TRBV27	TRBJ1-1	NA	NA	CASSPPRGGRKNTEAFF	TGTGCCAGCAGTCCACCTCGGGGGGGGCGAAAGAACACTGAAGCTTTCTTT
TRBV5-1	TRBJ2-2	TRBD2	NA	CASSLTSGGYTGELFF	TGCGCCAGCAGCCTGACTAGCGGGGGATACACCGGGGAGCTGTTTTTT
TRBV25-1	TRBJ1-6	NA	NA	CASKGVYNSPLHF	TGTGCCAGCAAGGGCGTCTATAATTCACCCCTCCACTTT
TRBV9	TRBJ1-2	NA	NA	CASSVVTGDYGYTF	TGTGCCAGCAGCGTCGTGACAGGAGACTATGGCTACACCTTC